These 31 T cell receptor beta chains were all obtained from the same sample, sequenced in a study of blood T cell repertoires in COVID-19. Profiled with immunoSEQ multiplex PCR; TCRdb holds only in-frame clones, not every one. The sample lists 110,000 to 150,000 clones, around nine tenths occurring once. Sequencing was carried out using peripheral blood. These receptors all come from a man between 60 and 75 years old with active or convalescent COVID-19.

This clone was counted only a few times. CDR3 in DNA: TGCAGCGTCCTCCCTCGGGACAGCTATGGCTACACCTTC. Its protein is CSVLPRDSYGYTF. V usage is TRBV29-1 and J usage is TRBJ1-2; the match to TRBD1 covers 7 bases. J lost 4 bases, V lost 6 bases, and 8 bases had no gene match. Germline CDR1 is SQVTM and CDR2 is ANQGSEA. The CDR3 runs 13 residues.

This clone was recorded a few times. This chain joins TRBV6-1 and TRBJ1-2, with D perhaps TRBD1 (5 bases). Germline CDR1 reads MNHNS; CDR2 reads SASEGT. The CDR3 is made up of 13 amino acids. V was trimmed by 5 bases and J by 6 bases, leaving 13 bases between them. In nucleotides, the CDR3 is TGTGCCAGCAGTTCAACGGACAACAATGGCTACACCTTC. This translates into CASSSTDNNGYTF.

The V gene is TRBV7-8, the J gene TRBJ1-5; perhaps TRBD1 as D (5 bases). This CDR3 contains 13 residues. Germline CDR1 and CDR2: SGHVS and FQNEAQ. V was clipped by 5 bases and J by 5 bases, with 10 bases between them. The DNA of the CDR3 is TGTGCCAGCAGCGTGACAGAACATCAGCCCCAGCATTTT. It yields the protein CASSVTEHQPQHF.

The V call is TRBV19, the J call TRBJ1-2, with TRBD1 identical over 8 bases. Unmatched junction bases numbered 6, after V lost 5 bases and J lost 10 bases. Germline values: CDR1 LNHDA, CDR2 SQIVND (reference sequence). CDR3 length: 12 amino acids. CDR3 sequence reads: CASSSRGQVYTF. DNA of the CDR3: TGTGCCAGTAGTTCCAGGGGGCAGGTCTACACCTTC.

The chain has TRBV9 and TRBJ2-7, with no clear D. Trimming cost V 0 bases and J 2 bases, with 9 bases left between them. In germline, CDR1 is SGDLS, CDR2 YYNGEE. The CDR3 sequence is 14 residues long. Here the CDR3 reads CASSVGVSPYEQYF. As DNA, the CDR3 is TGTGCCAGCAGCGTAGGAGTGTCCCCCTACGAGCAGTACTTC.

V gene TRBV6-5 combines with J gene TRBJ1-2; perhaps TRBD1 as D (5 bases). With 6 bases removed from V and 4 bases from J, the gap between germline ends came to 15 bases. CDR1 is MNHEY, CDR2 SVGAGI, per germline. The CDR3 contains 14 residues. CDR3 region: CASRRDPGGYGYTF. In nucleotides, the CDR3 is TGTGCCAGCAGGCGGGACCCCGGAGGCTATGGCTACACCTTC.

The rearrangement joins TRBV5-1 to TRBJ1-3; a weak D match, TRBD1 (6 bases). V was trimmed by 3 bases and J by 0 bases, leaving 10 bases between them. This CDR3 region has 15 residues. Germline CDR1 is SGHRS and CDR2 is YFSETQ. CDR3 residues: CASSSGGDSGNTIYF. The DNA for the CDR3 is TGCGCCAGCAGCTCGGGGGGCGACTCTGGAAACACCATATATTTT.

This clone appeared once. V is TRBV18 and J is TRBJ1-6, with a possible D match to TRBD1 (5 bases). Germline V gives CDR1 KGHSH, CDR2 LQKENI. The CDR3 runs 14 residues. Trimming cost V 3 bases and J 9 bases, with 12 bases left between them. CDR3 protein: CASSPSTALSPLHF. CDR3 nucleotide sequence: TGTGCCAGCTCACCGTCGACAGCGCTTTCACCCCTCCACTTT.

The rearrangement joins TRBV6-1 to TRBJ1-1; no clear D gene. This CDR3 region has 14 residues. The germline V gene encodes CDR1 MNHNS and CDR2 SASEGT. V was trimmed by 3 bases and J by 4 bases, leaving 12 bases between them. CDR3 nucleotides: TGTGCCAGCAGTGAGTCGGGGTACGGCACTGAAGCTTTCTTT. Translating gives CASSESGYGTEAFF.

The rearrangement joins TRBV7-9 to TRBJ2-7; TRBD1 is a possible D gene (6 bases). Trimming cost V 3 bases and J 7 bases, with 13 bases left between them. CDR1 is SEHNR and CDR2 is FQNEAQ in the germline V gene (reference sequence). The CDR3 runs 13 residues. The CDR3 DNA is TGTGCCAGCAGCTTGGGGACAATTGCTGAGCAGTACTTC. The encoded protein is CASSLGTIAEQYF.

With respect to this clone: This specimen includes other DNA sequences encoding the same CDR3. J is TRBJ2-7 and V is TRBV7-9, with 9 positions matching TRBD1. The germline CDR1 and CDR2 sequences are SEHNR and FQNEAQ (reference sequence). The CDR3 totals 14 residues. V lost 5 bases, J lost 1 base, and 3 bases stayed unmatched. CDR3 residues: CASSLGTGSYEQYF. In nucleotides, the CDR3 is TGTGCCAGCAGCCTCGGGACAGGGTCCTACGAGCAGTACTTC.

The chain has TRBV9 and TRBJ1-1; D is unresolved. The CDR3 has 15 residues. Germline assignment: CDR1 SGDLS and CDR2 YYNGEE. V was pared by 0 bases and J by 7 bases, with 16 bases between. The CDR3 region has the DNA TGTGCCAGCAGCGTAGGAGGCCAGGTAGGGAGTGAAGCTTTCTTT. Translated, it gives CASSVGGQVGSEAFF.

The gene calls are TRBV19 and TRBJ2-7, with TRBD2 as a possible D gene (6 bases). This CDR3 spans 15 amino acids. The ends were cut back, 3 bases at V and 3 bases at J, with 15 bases in the middle. In germline, CDR1 is LNHDA, CDR2 SQIVND (reference sequence). For the CDR3, the DNA is TGTGCCAGTAGTATGGGGGAGGCAGGGTTCTACGAGCAGTACTTC. The encoded protein is CASSMGEAGFYEQYF. The entire variable domain, with the rest obtained from reference TRBV19 and TRBJ2-7, is as follows: DGGITQSPKYLFRKEGQNVTLSCEQNLNHDAMYWYRQDPGQGLRLIYYSQIVNDFQKGDIAEGYSVSREKKESFPLTVTSAQKNPTAFYLCASSMGEAGFYEQYFGPGTRLTVT.

The chain is built from TRBV29-1 and TRBJ2-3; 7 nucleotides agree with TRBD2. V dropped 7 bases and J dropped 5; count of bases not matched to a gene: 12. CDR3 length: 14 amino acids. Per germline, CDR1 SQVTM and CDR2 ANQGSEA. DNA of the CDR3: TGCAGCGGTGTTGAGGGAGGGCGATTAGATACGCAGTATTTT. Protein sequence: CSGVEGGRLDTQYF.

J is TRBJ2-1 and V is TRBV20-1, with 8 bases fitting TRBD2. CDR3 size: 14 residues. Trimming cost V 3 bases and J 7 bases; bases outside gene matches: 8. CDR1 DFQATT and CDR2 SNEGSKA come from the germline V gene (reference sequence). The CDR3 reads CSASGGRRANEQFF. The CDR3 region has the DNA TGCAGTGCTAGTGGCGGGAGGCGAGCTAATGAGCAGTTCTTC.

The CDR3 loop reads CASSGLTRLGTDTQYF. As DNA, the CDR3 is TGTGCCAGCAGTGGACTAACAAGACTTGGCACAGATACGCAGTATTTT. V gene TRBV27 combines with J gene TRBJ2-3, with a possible D match to TRBD2 (6 bases). The germline gives CDR1 MNHEY, CDR2 SMNVEV (reference sequence). The CDR3 length is 16 residues. Trimming stripped 5 bases from V and 1 base from J, with 16 bases between.

This chain joins TRBV6-4 and TRBJ1-2, with 7 bases aligning to TRBD1. After removal of 6 bases from V and 4 bases from J, the junction contained 5 bases not matched to a gene. Germline CDR1 MRHNA, CDR2 SNTAGT. The CDR3 extends over 13 amino acids. CDR3 DNA sequence: TGTGCCAGCAGCAGAGGGGGCGGCTATGGCTACACCTTC. Translation: CASSRGGGYGYTF.

The chain has TRBV19 and TRBJ1-2; TRBD1 matches at 7 bases. Trimming removed 6 bases from V and 4 bases from J; junction bases left unmatched: 11. Germline V gene sequence: CDR1 LNHDA, CDR2 SQIVND (reference sequence). This CDR3 has 15 amino acids. The CDR3 nucleotides are TGTGCCAGTAGGACAGAGGGGGCGCCGGGCTATGGCTACACCTTC. Translating gives CASRTEGAPGYGYTF. The whole variable domain, filled in from reference TRBV19 and TRBJ1-2, reads DGGITQSPKYLFRKEGQNVTLSCEQNLNHDAMYWYRQDPGQGLRLIYYSQIVNDFQKGDIAEGYSVSREKKESFPLTVTSAQKNPTAFYLCASRTEGAPGYGYTFGSGTRLTVV.

The chain uses TRBV30 and TRBJ1-6; D is perhaps TRBD1 (5 bases). This CDR3 has 12 residues. Trimming cost V 5 bases and J 10 bases, with 12 bases left between them. Germline-derived CDR1 and CDR2 are GTSNPN and SVGIG (reference sequence). The CDR3 here is CAWAQGRSPLHF. For the CDR3, the DNA is TGTGCCTGGGCCCAGGGAAGGTCACCCCTCCACTTT.

This chain connects TRBV7-3 to TRBJ2-3, with a weak D call TRBD2 (6 bases). Germline V lookup: CDR1 SGHTA, CDR2 FQGTGA. This CDR3 is 13 amino acids long. The V end was cut by 5 bases, the J end by 8 bases, with 14 bases between. The CDR3 DNA sequence: TGTGCCAGCAGCCAAACTAGCTTAAGTACGCAGTATTTT. Translation gives CASSQTSLSTQYF.

This clone was detected once. The V gene is TRBV5-4, the J gene TRBJ2-7, with D possibly matching TRBD2 (7 bases). The CDR3 is 16 amino acids. Trimming took 0 bases from V and 5 from J, leaving 18 bases between them. Germline CDR1 and CDR2: SGHNT and YYREEE (reference sequence). The CDR3 loop is CASSLGGGHPGNEQYF. For the CDR3, the DNA is TGTGCCAGCAGCTTGGGCGGGGGCCACCCAGGCAACGAGCAGTACTTC.

The chain carries TRBV2 and TRBJ2-5; 10 positions match TRBD2. The V gene end was trimmed by 4 bases and the J gene end by 4 bases; junction bases not matched to a gene: 6. Germline CDR1 and CDR2: SNHLY and FYNNEI. This CDR3 spans 15 amino acids. The CDR3 is CASSGISGRGETQYF. The CDR3 DNA is TGTGCCAGCAGTGGAATCAGCGGGAGGGGAGAGACCCAGTACTTC. Variable domain in full (rest from reference TRBV2 and TRBJ2-5): EPEVTQTPSHQVTQMGQEVILRCVPISNHLYFYWYRQILGQKVEFLVSFYNNEISEKSEIFDDQFSVERPDGSNFTLKIRSTKLEDSAMYFCASSGISGRGETQYFGPGTRLLVL.

The CDR3 DNA reads as TGTGCCAGCGCTCGACAGGGAGGAGGCTACGAGCAGTACTTC. It specifies CASARQGGGYEQYF. This sequence joins TRBV28 and TRBJ2-7, with TRBD1 as a possible D gene (7 bases). The CDR3 runs to 14 residues. V was trimmed by 8 bases and J by 3 bases, leaving 17 bases between them. Germline-derived CDR1 and CDR2 are MDHEN and SYDVKM.

This chain uses TRBV27 with TRBJ1-6; TRBD1 agrees at 8 bases. CDR3 length: 14 amino acids. V was pared by 5 bases and J by 9 bases, with 6 bases of the junction left unmatched. Germline assignment: CDR1 MNHEY and CDR2 SMNVEV (reference sequence). The CDR3 sequence: CASSVDRGGSPLHF. The DNA of the CDR3 is TGTGCCAGCAGTGTCGACAGGGGAGGTTCACCCCTCCACTTT.

The chain employs TRBV5-5 and TRBJ1-3; D gene uncertain. The germline V and J ends were trimmed by 3 bases and 0 bases, with 10 bases remaining between them. CDR3 length: 15 amino acids. Germline loops: CDR1 SGHKS, CDR2 YYEKEE (reference sequence). The CDR3 loop is CASSSWQISGNTIYF. In DNA form, the CDR3 reads TGTGCCAGCAGCTCCTGGCAGATCTCTGGAAACACCATATATTTT.

This clone has just a few counts. V usage is TRBV7-2 and J usage is TRBJ2-5; 13 bases map to TRBD2. The germline CDR1 and CDR2 sequences are SGHTA and FQGNSA. The CDR3 has 16 amino acids. With V trimmed by 4 bases and J by 5 bases, 7 bases remained unmatched. The CDR3 here is CASSSGTSGVVETQYF. CDR3 nucleotides: TGTGCCAGCAGCTCCGGGACTAGCGGGGTAGTCGAGACCCAGTACTTC.

The V and J genes are TRBV30 and TRBJ2-7, with 10 bases identical to TRBD1. V was clipped by 2 bases and J by 3 bases; unmatched bases: 7. There are 15 residues in the CDR3. From germline, CDR1 is GTSNPN and CDR2 SVGIG (reference sequence). The CDR3, as DNA: TGTGCCTGGAGTACCCCGGGACAGGGGATCTACGAGCAGTACTTC. Amino acids: CAWSTPGQGIYEQYF.

J is TRBJ2-7 and V is TRBV11-2; unclear D gene. The germline V gene has CDR1 SGHAT and CDR2 FQNNGV. The CDR3 runs 14 residues. Trimming removed 1 base from V and 1 base from J, with 8 bases in between. The CDR3 DNA follows: TGTGCCAGCAGCTTAGGACCGGGTTCCTACGAGCAGTACTTC. Encoded protein: CASSLGPGSYEQYF.

The V call is TRBV18, the J call TRBJ2-4; D uncertain. CDR3 length: 13 residues. Germline CDR1 reads KGHSH; CDR2 reads LQKENI. V was cut by 8 bases and J by 0 bases, with 8 bases left in between. CDR3 protein: CASAQVAKNIQYF. The CDR3 nucleotides are TGTGCCAGCGCTCAGGTAGCCAAAAACATTCAGTACTTC.

J is TRBJ2-2 and V is TRBV29-1; TRBD1 aligns across 9 bases. Germline values: CDR1 SQVTM, CDR2 ANQGSEA. Losses at the gene ends were 4 bases for V and 7 bases for J; bases not matched to a gene: 4. This CDR3 spans 13 amino acids. The CDR3 nucleotides read TGCAGCGTTGGGACAGGGGTGGACGGGGAGCTGTTTTTT. Translation gives CSVGTGVDGELFF.

This clone was counted between two and nine times. J is TRBJ2-7 and V is TRBV4-3; TRBD2 matches at 7 bases. The CDR3 has 16 residues. Looked up from germline, CDR1 is LGHNA and CDR2 is YSLEER. Losses at the gene ends were 0 bases for V and 2 bases for J; bases not matched to a gene: 7. The chain's CDR3 is CASSQDLGEGTYEQYF. CDR3 bases: TGCGCCAGCAGCCAAGATCTCGGGGAGGGGACCTACGAGCAGTACTTC.